The clone carrying this T cell receptor beta chain was picked up a small number of times. The antigen remains undetermined. These data belong to a study of CD8 T cells in ankylosing spondylitis. The CDR3 runs 16 residues. Germline lookup yields CDR1 KGHDR and CDR2 SFDVKD. V gave up 2 bases and J gave up 3 bases, with 12 bases separating them. TCRdb reanalysed the 5' RACE reads using MiXCR and keeps one entry per CDR3 protein. The top ten clones hold under 6% of a sample with about 92,000 distinct CDR3 sequences, about 8.1% of them seen once. Findings and caveats of the study: Clones that were linked to disease were CD8+ and were relatively rare in peripheral blood.

The chain combines TRBV24-1 with TRBJ2-2; no clear D. The sample consisted of blood, either unsorted or a sorted T cell fraction (not recorded which). This sequence was found in a male donor with ankylosing spondylitis or in good health (not recorded which). The CDR3 nucleotides read TGTGCCACCAGTGATTCGAGGCAGCTATACACCGGGGAGCTGTTTTTT. This codes for CATSDSRQLYTGELFF.